The 11 T cell receptor beta chains below were found in one sample sequenced in a study of T cells in Graves' hyperthyroidism and ophthalmopathy. Template material for amplifying TCR beta CDR3 regions consisted of RNA transcripts. The study used the HTBI primer set for a first-round RT-PCR of the TCR CDR3. TCRdb analysed the multiplex PCR reads with MiXCR anew, one entry per CDR3 protein. The data contain approximately 300,000 distinct CDR3 sequences, around 15% of them singletons. Sequencing input: blood. Receptors were obtained from a woman in her sixties or seventies with Graves' ophthalmopathy.

The sample holds many counts of this clonotype. The chain joins TRBV2 to TRBJ1-6, with D unclear. V was cut by 5 bases and J by 0 bases, with 11 bases left in between. Germline CDR1 and CDR2: SNHLY and FYNNEI. The CDR3 has 16 amino acids. In DNA form, the CDR3 reads TGTGCCAGCAGTAGTATCTGGAGCTCCTATAATTCACCCCTCCACTTT. This sequence encodes CASSSIWSSYNSPLHF.

This clonotype has just a few counts. The chain combines TRBV6-1 with TRBJ2-5; D uncertain. The CDR3 has 16 amino acids. The germline V gene has CDR1 MNHNS and CDR2 SASEGT. With 2 bases removed from V and 1 base from J, the gap between germline ends came to 14 bases. CDR3 bases: TGTGCCAGCAGTGAATGGGTCGGAACGGGCCAAGAGACCCAGTACTTC. It is translated as CASSEWVGTGQETQYF.

This clonotype came up many times. V usage is TRBV11-2 and J usage is TRBJ1-4, with no clear D. The CDR3 contains 15 residues. CDR1 is SGHAT, CDR2 FQNNGV, per germline. Trimming pared 7 bases from V and 7 bases from J, leaving 19 bases between. The CDR3 DNA sequence: TGTGCCAGCACCTCAATGGCGGGGTTACGTGAAAAACTGTTTTTT. It specifies CASTSMAGLREKLFF. The variable domain in full, with the rest retrieved from reference TRBV11-2 and TRBJ1-4, is EAGVAQSPRYKIIEKRQSVAFWCNPISGHATLYWYQQILGQGPKLLIQFQNNGVVDDSQLPKDRFSAERLKGVDSTLKIQPAKLEDSAVYLCASTSMAGLREKLFFGSGTQLSVL.

The table lists this clonotype with many counts. The junction differs from germline at one of its ends, possibly a read error. V usage is TRBV19 and J usage is TRBJ2-7; 10 bases line up with TRBD1. The CDR3 spans 13 residues. Germline V gives CDR1 LNHDA, CDR2 SQIVND (reference sequence). CDR3 amino acids: CASSRDRGYEQYF. The CDR3, as DNA: TGCGCCAGCAGCCGGGACAGGGGTTACGAGCAGTACTTC.

This clonotype was counted between two and nine times. This rearrangement joins TRBV6-1 to TRBJ1-2, with TRBD1 matching over 7 bases. V gave up 5 bases and J gave up 14 bases; unmatched junction bases: 17. CDR1 is MNHNS and CDR2 is SASEGT in the germline V gene. The CDR3 loop spans 14 amino acids. The CDR3 protein is CASSSPGQTLWRTF. Here the CDR3 DNA reads TGTGCCAGCAGTAGCCCGGGACAGACGTTATGGAGGACCTTC.

This clonotype was observed at least ten times. V usage is TRBV5-1 and J usage is TRBJ2-2; D gene ambiguous. This CDR3 is 14 amino acids long. Germline CDR1 SGHRS, CDR2 YFSETQ. V shed 4 bases and J shed 7 bases, with 14 bases lying between them. The CDR3 DNA follows: TGCGCCAGCAGCGAACCGGCCTCGGGCGGGGAGCTGTTTTTT. Amino acids: CASSEPASGGELFF.

A few counts support this clonotype. This rearrangement joins TRBV15 to TRBJ2-1, with unresolved D. This CDR3 is 15 amino acids long. Trimming stripped 3 bases from V and 0 bases from J, with 9 bases between. Germline assignment: CDR1 LNHNV and CDR2 YYDKDF (reference sequence). The CDR3 coding sequence is TGTGCCACCAGCAGCCAACTTGGCTCCTACAATGAGCAGTTCTTC. Residues: CATSSQLGSYNEQFF.

This clonotype was seen a handful of times. V and J are TRBV20-1 and TRBJ2-1; TRBD1 matches at 7 bases. In germline, CDR1 is DFQATT, CDR2 SNEGSKA (reference sequence). This CDR3 spans 13 amino acids. V shed 5 bases, J shed 6 bases, and the junction held 7 bases outside the gene matches. The CDR3 DNA sequence: TGCAGTGCTCCAAGGGACAGTCGCAATGAGCAGTTCTTC. Translated: CSAPRDSRNEQFF.

Comments on this clonotype: The CDR3 ends on some other residue instead of the conserved phenylalanine or tryptophan, so this is likely a read error. Because the CDR3's place on the DNA is in doubt, the DNA is left out and the CDR3 is given as listed by TCRdb. The chain couples TRBV7-2 to TRBJ1-1. The CDR3 length is 8 residues, termini included. The germline gives CDR1 SGHTA, CDR2 FQGNSA. The CDR3 region is CASSLAGL.

This clonotype was counted between two and nine times. A much larger clone lies one base from this, so it may be a read error. The chain recombines TRBV7-2 with TRBJ1-2, with D hard to call. Germline values: CDR1 SGHTA, CDR2 FQGNSA. This CDR3 has 13 residues. V lost 7 bases, J lost 4 bases, and 13 bases lay in between. CDR3 nucleotide sequence: TGTGCCAGCAAGCAGGACCTGAGCTATGGCTACACCTTC. As protein: CASKQDLSYGYTF.

On this clonotype: A much larger clonotype is one base distant, so this may be a read error. V gene TRBV12-3 or TRBV12-4 combines with J gene TRBJ1-5; 7 nucleotides line up with TRBD1. The CDR3 length is 19 residues. V shed 3 bases, J shed 0 bases, and the junction held 14 bases outside the gene matches. In DNA, the CDR3 is TGTGCCAGCAGTTTCCACGGAAGGGGGCTATTTTATAGCAATCAGCCCCAGCATTTT. It codes for CASSFHGRGLFYSNQPQHF.